The 30 T cell receptor beta chains given below trace back to one sample, sequenced in a study of T cells in Graves' hyperthyroidism and ophthalmopathy. Researchers took RNA transcripts and amplified the TCR beta CDR3 regions from them. The primer set for the first-round RT-PCR of the TCR CDR3 was HTBI. Via MiXCR, TCRdb re-called the multiplex PCR reads, giving one row per CDR3 protein. Found here are approximately 400,000 distinct CDR3 sequences, approximately 15% of them singletons; the top ten hold over 7.5%. The sample taken for sequencing was blood. Source of these receptors: a woman under 30 with Graves' hyperthyroidism.

This clonotype appeared a few times. This clone may be a read error of a much larger clone one base away. This rearrangement joins TRBV12-3 or TRBV12-4 to TRBJ2-3; D might be TRBD1 (5 bases). This CDR3 contains 15 residues. CDR3 in DNA: TGTGCCAGCAGTTTTCCCGGGTTATCGACAGATACGCGGTATTTT. Its translation is CASSFPGLSTDTRYF.

This clonotype was seen at least ten times. The V gene is TRBV18, the J gene TRBJ2-5, with 9 bases matching TRBD1. The length of the CDR3 is 13 residues. After removal of 2 bases from V and 12 bases from J, the junction contained 7 bases not matched to a gene. The V gene's germline CDR1 is KGHSH and CDR2 LQKENI. The CDR3 DNA sequence: TGTGCCAGCTCACCAGGGGACAGGGACTTTAAGTACTTC. Protein: CASSPGDRDFKYF.

This clonotype was recorded many times. This rearrangement joins TRBV7-9 to TRBJ1-5; D is possibly TRBD1 (5 bases). V was pared by 2 bases and J by 0 bases, with 14 bases between. CDR3 size: 17 residues. Germline V lookup: CDR1 SEHNR, CDR2 FQNEAQ (reference sequence). The CDR3 spells CASSLISAGTSNQPQHF. The CDR3 nucleotides are TGTGCCAGCAGCTTAATTTCGGCGGGGACTAGCAATCAGCCCCAGCATTTT.

This clonotype was counted many times. The chain employs TRBV3-1 and TRBJ2-7; D gene unclear. Per the germline V gene, CDR1 is LGHDT and CDR2 is YNNKEL (reference sequence). V lost 0 bases to trimming and J lost 4 bases, with 13 bases between them. CDR3 length: 15 residues. The CDR3 loop reads CASSQDDRPRYEQYF. CDR3 nucleotides: TGTGCCAGCAGCCAAGATGATAGGCCCCGGTACGAGCAGTACTTC.

On this clonotype: As the CDR3 is not closed by the conserved phenylalanine or tryptophan, this likely results from a read error. The DNA of the CDR3 is TGTGCCAGCAGTTTGGGCAACTCCGCTGACTACACCCTC. Encoded protein: CASSLGNSADYTL. The chain employs TRBV12-3 or TRBV12-4 and TRBJ1-2; no reliable D call. This CDR3 spans 13 amino acids. Trimming shortened V by 3 bases and J by 10 bases, and 15 bases separated the two germline ends.

This clonotype was seen repeatedly, ten times or more. The V call is TRBV7-2, the J call TRBJ2-5, with 10 bases fitting TRBD1. Germline CDR1 reads SGHTA; CDR2 reads FQGNSA. Unmatched junction bases numbered 6, after V lost 4 bases and J lost 4 bases. CDR3 size: 15 residues. CDR3 region: CASSYRDRGRETQYF. Here the CDR3 DNA reads TGTGCCAGCAGCTACCGGGACAGGGGCCGAGAGACCCAGTACTTC.

This rearrangement joins TRBV27 to TRBJ1-1; D is unresolved. CDR1 and CDR2 from the germline V gene are MNHEY and SMNVEV (reference sequence). Trimming shortened V by 4 bases and J by 1 base, and 10 bases separated the two germline ends. CDR3 size: 14 residues. The CDR3 is CASSSWSSNTEAFF. The DNA for the CDR3 is TGTGCCAGCAGTTCCTGGTCCTCGAACACTGAAGCTTTCTTT.

This clonotype occurred many times. The chain employs TRBV7-2 and TRBJ2-5; no clear D. The V gene's germline CDR1 is SGHTA and CDR2 FQGNSA. Trimming shortened V by 3 bases and J by 4 bases, and 6 bases separated the two germline ends. This CDR3 comprises 12 residues. The DNA for the CDR3 is TGTGCCAGCAGCTTTATCTCAGAGACCCAGTACTTC. The encoded protein is CASSFISETQYF.

V gene TRBV2 combines with J gene TRBJ1-2, with 9 positions matching TRBD1. This CDR3 has 17 amino acids. CDR1 is SNHLY and CDR2 is FYNNEI in the germline V gene. Trimming removed 0 bases from V and 7 bases from J; junction bases left unmatched: 12. CDR3 protein: CASSEALPGQGKGGYTF. The CDR3, as DNA: TGTGCCAGCAGTGAAGCGCTACCGGGACAGGGTAAAGGTGGCTACACCTTC.

This clonotype has a count of ten or more. V is TRBV12-3 or TRBV12-4 and J is TRBJ2-1; 8 bases agree with TRBD2. V shed 5 bases, J shed 6 bases, and the junction held 12 bases outside the gene matches. The CDR3 runs 16 residues. The CDR3: CASSRLGAGGSNEQFF. CDR3 DNA: TGTGCCAGCAGTCGCCTCGGGGCGGGAGGTTCCAATGAGCAGTTCTTC.

This clonotype was found many times. The chain employs TRBV5-1 and TRBJ2-7; maybe TRBD2 (6 bases). Germline V gives CDR1 SGHRS, CDR2 YFSETQ. With 0 bases removed from V and 6 bases from J, the gap between germline ends came to 16 bases. This CDR3 has 15 residues. Here the CDR3 reads CASSLGSAGTSEQYF. Here the CDR3 DNA reads TGCGCCAGCAGCTTGGGGTCGGCGGGAACTTCCGAGCAGTACTTC.

This clonotype was seen many times. The chain employs TRBV20-1 and TRBJ2-7, with 14 positions matching TRBD2. Unmatched junction bases numbered 1, after V lost 5 bases and J lost 1 base. The germline CDR1 and CDR2 sequences are DFQATT and SNEGSKA (reference sequence). This CDR3 is built from 14 residues. DNA of the CDR3: TGCAGTGCTGGACTAGCGGGGGGATCCTACGAGCAGTACTTC. It yields the protein CSAGLAGGSYEQYF.

This clonotype has a handful of counts. The V gene is TRBV10-3, the J gene TRBJ2-1; D assignment may be TRBD1 or TRBD2 (5 bases each). CDR3 length equals 13 residues. The V and J ends lost 2 bases and 9 bases respectively, with 11 bases between them. Per the germline V gene, CDR1 is ENHRY and CDR2 is SYGVKD. The CDR3 DNA reads TGTGCCATCAGTGAGATGGTGGGGGTTGAGCAGTTCTTC. Translation gives CAISEMVGVEQFF.

This clonotype was seen at least ten times. The rearrangement joins TRBV6-1 to TRBJ2-3, with TRBD1 identical over 7 bases. The junction had 7 bases not matched to a gene; V was cut back by 6 bases and J by 4 bases. This CDR3 region has 14 residues. Germline assignment: CDR1 MNHNS and CDR2 SASEGT. CDR3 sequence reads: CASSYGQAADTQYF. CDR3 DNA sequence: TGTGCCAGCAGCTATGGACAGGCTGCAGATACGCAGTATTTT.

There are a few counts of this clonotype. A much bigger clone sits one base away, suggesting this may be a read error. Without the conserved terminal phenylalanine or tryptophan, this CDR3 likely stems from a read error. The V call is TRBV11-3, the J call TRBJ2-5; unclear D gene. Trimming removed 6 bases from V and 0 bases from J, with 2 bases in between. The CDR3 totals 11 residues. The germline V gene encodes CDR1 SGHNT and CDR2 YENEEA. The CDR3: CASRNQETQYL. CDR3 bases: TGTGCCAGCAGGAACCAAGAGACCCAGTACCTC.

Regarding this clonotype: Given a much more abundant clone one base away, this may be a read error. The J gene is TRBJ2-2, the V gene TRBV5-1; 7 bases line up with TRBD1. The end of the DNA aligns better with TRBJ1-1, so the J call may be wrong. CDR1 is SGHRS, CDR2 YFSETQ, per germline. The CDR3 consists of 13 residues. The CDR3 reads CASSGRGNTGAFF. In DNA, the CDR3 is TGCGCCAGCAGCGGCAGGGGGAACACTGGAGCTTTCTTT.

This clonotype was seen many times. The V gene is TRBV11-2, the J gene TRBJ1-1; TRBD1 is a possible D gene (6 bases). CDR1 and CDR2 (germline): SGHAT, FQNNGV. V lost 1 base and J 5 bases, leaving 17 bases between the germline ends. The CDR3 is 16 amino acids. CDR3 nucleotides: TGTGCCAGCAGCTTAGGGTACGGAGGGGGTCGTACTGAAGCTTTCTTT. This sequence encodes CASSLGYGGGRTEAFF.

This clonotype showed up just a few times. The rearrangement links TRBV27 to TRBJ1-2, with D unresolved. Trimming removed 5 bases from V and 7 bases from J, with 29 bases in between. Germline CDR1 is MNHEY and CDR2 is SMNVEV (reference sequence). The length of the CDR3 is 18 residues. The CDR3 coding sequence is TGTGCCAGCAGTACCTATAAGAACCGACCGCGCGGAGAGGGTGGCTACACCTTC. Translation: CASSTYKNRPRGEGGYTF.

This clonotype occurred many times. The chain carries TRBV5-1 and TRBJ2-1; D unclear. Per germline, CDR1 SGHRS and CDR2 YFSETQ. The CDR3 is 13 amino acids. Trimming shortened V by 4 bases and J by 7 bases, and 12 bases separated the two germline ends. In DNA form, the CDR3 reads TGCGCCAGCAGCCCTCTCATAATGAATGAGCAGTTCTTC. Translating gives CASSPLIMNEQFF.

Points on this clonotype: A clone one base away is much larger, so this may be a read error. The rearrangement joins TRBV3-1 to TRBJ2-3, with D hard to call. V shed 5 bases and J shed 0 bases, with 9 bases lying between them. This CDR3 contains 14 residues. From germline, CDR1 is LGHDT and CDR2 YNNKEL (reference sequence). The CDR3 DNA follows: TGTGCCAGCAGCGTTATTACTAGCACAGATACGCAGTATTTT. This sequence encodes CASSVITSTDTQYF.

This clonotype has ten or more counts. The chain uses TRBV5-1 and TRBJ2-2; perhaps TRBD1 as D (6 bases). V was cut by 7 bases and J by 4 bases, with 14 bases left in between. Germline CDR1 and CDR2: SGHRS and YFSETQ. There are 14 residues in the CDR3. This chain's CDR3 is CASAPWGLTGELFF. For the CDR3, the DNA is TGCGCCAGCGCCCCCTGGGGGCTCACCGGGGAGCTGTTTTTT.

This clonotype was seen repeatedly, ten times or more. The rearrangement links TRBV20-1 to TRBJ2-2; 10 bases are shared with TRBD1. The V and J ends lost 1 base and 3 bases, in that order; junction bases with no gene match: 2. The V gene's germline CDR1 is DFQATT and CDR2 SNEGSKA (reference sequence). The length of the CDR3 is 15 residues. CDR3 region: CSARVGTGDTGELFF. The DNA of the CDR3 is TGCAGTGCTAGAGTCGGGACAGGGGACACCGGGGAGCTGTTTTTT.

The CDR3 DNA follows: TGTGCCAGCAGTTCCGGGACAGGGGGCGGCGAGCAGTACTTC. Protein: CASSSGTGGGEQYF. This rearrangement joins TRBV11-3 to TRBJ2-7; 12 nucleotides agree with TRBD1. This CDR3 region has 14 residues. V trimming: 6 bases; J trimming: 6 bases; junction bases outside the gene matches: 6. Per germline, CDR1 SGHNT and CDR2 YENEEA.

This clonotype was detected ten times or more. The chain has TRBV12-3 or TRBV12-4 and TRBJ1-5; 9 bases match TRBD1. CDR3 length: 15 residues. V lost 6 bases to trimming and J lost 2 bases; unmatched junction nucleotides: 5. The CDR3 nucleotides read TGTGCCAGCAGCAAGACAGGGGGAGGCAATCAGCCCCAGCATTTT. It specifies CASSKTGGGNQPQHF.

A few counts support this clonotype. CDR3: CASSLTRGAVGELFF. CDR3 coding DNA: TGTGCCAGCAGTTTAACTAGGGGCGCGGTCGGGGAGCTGTTTTTT. The rearrangement uses TRBV28 and TRBJ2-2, with D possibly being TRBD1 or TRBD2 (5 bases each). CDR1 and CDR2 (germline): MDHEN, SYDVKM. The CDR3 extends over 15 amino acids. Trimming pared 2 bases from V and 7 bases from J, leaving 14 bases between.

The table lists this clonotype with many counts. The rearrangement links TRBV7-9 to TRBJ1-2, with a possible D match to TRBD1 (5 bases). Germline V gene sequence: CDR1 SEHNR, CDR2 FQNEAQ (reference sequence). The CDR3 contains 14 residues. Trimming stripped 4 bases from V and 2 bases from J, with 11 bases between. In DNA, the CDR3 is TGTGCCAGCAGCTGGGGGGTTTCGAACTATGGCTACACCTTC. Protein product: CASSWGVSNYGYTF.

This clonotype was counted many times. The chain is built from TRBV14 and TRBJ2-3, with D unresolved. Germline CDR1 SGHDN, CDR2 FVKESK. V was cut by 4 bases and J by 1 base, with 6 bases left in between. This CDR3 has 13 amino acids. In DNA, the CDR3 is TGTGCCAGCAGCCCGCTGGGCACAGATACGCAGTATTTT. This translates into CASSPLGTDTQYF.

The chain employs TRBV12-3 or TRBV12-4 and TRBJ1-6, with D possibly being TRBD1 (5 bases). V lost 5 bases to trimming and J lost 3 bases, with 14 bases between them. The CDR3 totals 16 residues. The CDR3 bases are TGTGCCAGCAGTCCCGGGGCCGCGGTCTATAATTCACCCCTCCACTTT. It translates to CASSPGAAVYNSPLHF.

This clonotype was observed a few times. The CDR3 sequence is CASSEALWGQVNGYTF. As DNA, the CDR3 is TGTGCCAGCAGTGAAGCGCTTTGGGGGCAAGTAAATGGCTACACCTTC. This sequence joins TRBV6-1 and TRBJ1-2, with D perhaps matching TRBD1 (6 bases). Between the trimmed V and J ends, which lost 0 bases and 6 bases, there was a span of 17 bases. This CDR3 region has 16 residues. The germline gives CDR1 MNHNS, CDR2 SASEGT.

This clonotype was counted at least ten times. J is TRBJ2-3 and V is TRBV7-9; D not resolved. The CDR3 runs 14 residues. Trimming took 5 bases from V and 1 from J, leaving 10 bases between them. The germline CDR1 and CDR2 sequences are SEHNR and FQNEAQ (reference sequence). The CDR3 protein is CASSVYGGTDTQYF. For the CDR3, the DNA is TGTGCCAGCAGCGTTTATGGGGGCACAGATACGCAGTATTTT. The entire variable domain, with the rest obtained from reference TRBV7-9 and TRBJ2-3, is as follows: DTGVSQNPRHKITKRGQNVTFRCDPISEHNRLYWYRQTLGQGPEFLTYFQNEAQLEKSRLLSDRFSAERPKGSFSTLEIQRTEQGDSAMYLCASSVYGGTDTQYFGPGTRLTVL.